Listed below are T cell receptor beta chains from one sample, sequenced in a study of human T cells and chemical hapten exposure. Using its own MiXCR run on the RACE reads, TCRdb lists one record per CDR3 protein. Here the sample spans some 83,000 distinct CDR3 sequences, about 10% being singletons. The specimen was whole blood, collected in connection with sensitization to the hapten diphenylcyclopropenone (DPC). The receptors were gathered from a woman aged 45-60 years with alopecia areata. Some clones in this sample may be carry-over from other donors' samples. Each CDR3 is given with its conserved first and last residue. The order of the fields is J gene, D gene, clone size, V gene, CDR3 DNA, CDR3 protein. D genes are given only for firm matches. Size values are once, few and many counts, or a class for expanded clones, and some rows have none.

TRBJ1-1,-,many,TRBV29-1,TGCAGCGTTGAAGAATTAAGGGCTTTCTTT,CSVEELRAFF
TRBJ2-1,TRBD2,few,TRBV7-9,TGTGCCAGCAGCTTAGGGGGAGGGCCGGAAAATGAGCAGTTCTTC,CASSLGGGPENEQFF
TRBJ1-6,-,-,TRBV7-9,TGTGCCAGCAGCACACGGGATAATTCACCCCTCCACTTT,CASSTRDNSPLHF
TRBJ2-7,-,-,TRBV20-1,TGCAGTGCTAGCGTTACGGGGGCGCGGTACGAGCAGTACTTC,CSASVTGARYEQYF
TRBJ2-1,-,few,TRBV6-5,TGTGCCAGCAGTGTGGGACTCCTCTACAATGAGCAGTTCTTC,CASSVGLLYNEQFF
TRBJ2-2,-,-,TRBV2,TGTGCCAGCAGCCATACAGATGGCACCGGGGAGCTGTTTTTT,CASSHTDGTGELFF
TRBJ1-4,-,many,TRBV7-2,TGTGCCAGCAGCTTCAGTTATAATGAAAAACTGTTTTTT,CASSFSYNEKLFF
TRBJ2-7,-,few,TRBV29-1,TGCAGCGTTGAAGACCCGGCTGAGCAGTACTTC,CSVEDPAEQYF
TRBJ2-1,-,-,TRBV12-3/TRBV12-4,TGTGCCAGCAGTTTAGCGGGCGGGGCGATACTTTTTGAGCAGTTCTTC,CASSLAGGAILFEQFF
TRBJ2-2,TRBD1,many,TRBV6-2/TRBV6-3,TGTGCCAGCAGCCCTGGGACAGGGGAAATCGGGGAGCTGTTTTTT,CASSPGTGEIGELFF
TRBJ1-4,-,-,TRBV20-1,TGCAGTGCTCAGCAGCGTTCTAGGGAAAAACTGTTTTTT,CSAQQRSREKLFF
TRBJ2-7,-,-,TRBV3-1,TGTGCCAGCAGCCAAGTAGCGGCCGGAGGCGAGCAGTACTTC,CASSQVAAGGEQYF
TRBJ1-1,-,-,TRBV20-1,TGCAGTGCGCAGGACAGTCGGACTGAAGCTTTCTTT,CSAQDSRTEAFF
TRBJ2-1,TRBD2,-,TRBV11-2,TGTGCCAGCAGCCGATATAGCGGGAGGGCCTTCTACAATGAGCAGTTCTTC,CASSRYSGRAFYNEQFF
TRBJ2-1,-,-,TRBV7-2,TGTGCCAGCAGCTTAGACGTGGGGGAAGGTGAGCAGTTCTTC,CASSLDVGEGEQFF
TRBJ1-2,TRBD1,-,TRBV7-9,TGTGCCAGCAGCGCAGACAGGGGAGACTATGGCTACACCTTC,CASSADRGDYGYTF
TRBJ2-1,-,many,TRBV4-3,TGCGCCAGCAGCCACCTGGGGGACACCGCGAATGAGCAGTTCTTC,CASSHLGDTANEQFF
TRBJ2-2,-,-,TRBV7-7,TGTGCCAGCAGCTTAGTGGCCACCGGGGAGCTGTTTTTT,CASSLVATGELFF
TRBJ1-2,-,many,TRBV29-1,TGCAGCGTCAGGGCAGGGAGGAGCGAGGACTATGGCTACACCTTC,CSVRAGRSEDYGYTF
TRBJ2-3,-,-,TRBV28,TGTGCCAGCAGGACGATTCTTCTCAGCACAGATACGCAGTATTTT,CASRTILLSTDTQYF
TRBJ1-1,-,many,TRBV7-3,TGTGCCAGCAGCTTAGACTCGGGGCAGGGGACTGAAGCTTTCTTT,CASSLDSGQGTEAFF
TRBJ1-1,-,many,TRBV7-9,TGTGCCAGCAGCAGAATCCAGGGGACGAACACTGAAGCTTTCTTT,CASSRIQGTNTEAFF
TRBJ1-1,-,many,TRBV27,TGTGCCAGCAGTTTATCAGACAGGATACGGAACACTGAAGCTTTCTTT,CASSLSDRIRNTEAFF
TRBJ2-2,-,few,TRBV24-1,TGTGCCACCAGTGATTTGACCGGGGAGCTGTTTTTT,CATSDLTGELFF
TRBJ1-1,-,few,TRBV6-6,TGCGCAATAAGGTTGCAGGGATACACTGAAGCTTTCTTT,CAIRLQGYTEAFF
TRBJ2-1,TRBD2,many,TRBV2,TGTGCCAGCAGACGGCTAGCGGGCTATGAGCAGTTCTTC,CASRRLAGYEQFF
TRBJ2-7,TRBD1,-,TRBV7-9,TGTGCCAGCAGCTTGGACAGGGTAGACGAGCAGTACTTC,CASSLDRVDEQYF
TRBJ2-5,-,few,TRBV30,TGTGCCTGGAGGTTGGTGGAGACCCAGTACTTC,CAWRLVETQYF
TRBJ2-1,TRBD2,few,TRBV7-9,TGTGCCAGCAGCTTTGACCTGGGACTAGCGAGCGAATTCGGCTCCTACAATGAGCAGTTCTTC,CASSFDLGLASEFGSYNEQFF
TRBJ2-1,TRBD2,few,TRBV29-1,TGCAGCGTTGTATCGCGGGGGGTCTACAATGAGCAGTTCTTC,CSVVSRGVYNEQFF
TRBJ2-5,-,-,TRBV10-2,TGCGCCAGCAGTGAGTGGGAGACCCAGTACTTC,CASSEWETQYF
TRBJ2-7,TRBD2,many,TRBV27,TGTGCCAGCAGTCCGAGGGGACTAGCGGGAACTCTGTACTTC,CASSPRGLAGTLYF
TRBJ2-7,-,-,TRBV20-1,TGCAGTGCAAATCTTCCGGGACGGAATTCCTACGAGCAGTACTTC,CSANLPGRNSYEQYF